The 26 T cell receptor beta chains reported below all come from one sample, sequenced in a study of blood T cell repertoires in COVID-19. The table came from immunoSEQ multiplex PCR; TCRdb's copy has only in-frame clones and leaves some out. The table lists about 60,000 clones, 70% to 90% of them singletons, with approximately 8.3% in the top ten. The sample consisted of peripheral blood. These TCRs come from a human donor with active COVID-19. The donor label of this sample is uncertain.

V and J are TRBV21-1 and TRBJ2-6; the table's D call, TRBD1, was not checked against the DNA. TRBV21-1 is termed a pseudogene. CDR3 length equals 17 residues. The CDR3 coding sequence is TGTGCCAGCAGCAATCGGACAGCCATCTCTGGGGCCAACGTCCTGACTTTC. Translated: CASSNRTAISGANVLTF.

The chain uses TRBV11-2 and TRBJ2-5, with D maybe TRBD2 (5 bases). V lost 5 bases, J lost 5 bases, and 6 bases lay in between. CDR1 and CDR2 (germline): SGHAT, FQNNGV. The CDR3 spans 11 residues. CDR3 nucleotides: TGTGCCAGCAGCCCGGGGGAGACCCAGTACTTC. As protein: CASSPGETQYF.

CDR3 protein: CAIRAGGGEQFF. The CDR3 DNA sequence: TGTGCCATCAGAGCGGGAGGGGGAGAGCAGTTCTTC. The genes are TRBV6-5 and TRBJ2-1; TRBD2 matches at 10 bases. The CDR3 covers 12 residues. V was clipped by 10 bases and J by 10 bases; unmatched bases: 7. Germline V lookup: CDR1 MNHEY, CDR2 SVGAGI.

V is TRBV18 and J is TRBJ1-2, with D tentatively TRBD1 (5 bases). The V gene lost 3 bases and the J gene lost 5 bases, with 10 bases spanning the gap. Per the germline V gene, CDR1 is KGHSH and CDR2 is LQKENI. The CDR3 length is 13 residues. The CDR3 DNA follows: TGTGCCAGCTCACCGGACAATGCGTATGGCTACACCTTC. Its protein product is CASSPDNAYGYTF.

The CDR3 is CASSEAAGRSTEAFF. CDR3 nucleotide sequence: TGTGCCAGCAGTGAAGCGGCGGGCCGGTCCACTGAAGCTTTCTTT. This rearrangement joins TRBV6-1 to TRBJ1-1; unclear D gene. Looked up from germline, CDR1 is MNHNS and CDR2 is SASEGT. The CDR3 spans 15 residues. V gave up 0 bases and J gave up 4 bases, with 12 bases separating them.

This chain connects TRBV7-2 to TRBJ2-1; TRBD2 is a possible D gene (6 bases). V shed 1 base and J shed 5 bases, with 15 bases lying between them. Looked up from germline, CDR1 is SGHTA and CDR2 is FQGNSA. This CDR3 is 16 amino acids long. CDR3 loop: CASSLDRLRGNNEQFF. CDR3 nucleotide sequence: TGTGCCAGCAGCTTAGATAGGTTGCGGGGCAACAATGAGCAGTTCTTC.

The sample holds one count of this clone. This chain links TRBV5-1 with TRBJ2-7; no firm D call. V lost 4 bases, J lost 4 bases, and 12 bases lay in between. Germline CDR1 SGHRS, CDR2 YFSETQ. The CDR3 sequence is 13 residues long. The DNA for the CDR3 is TGCGCCAGCAGCACGAACACAGAATACGAGCAGTACTTC. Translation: CASSTNTEYEQYF.

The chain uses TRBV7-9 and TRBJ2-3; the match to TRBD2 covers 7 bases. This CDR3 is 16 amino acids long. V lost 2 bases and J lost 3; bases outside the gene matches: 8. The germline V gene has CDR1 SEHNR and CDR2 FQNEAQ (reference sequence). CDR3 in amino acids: CASSLWRERRTDTQYF. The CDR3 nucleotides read TGTGCCAGCAGCTTATGGCGGGAGCGAAGAACAGATACGCAGTATTTT.

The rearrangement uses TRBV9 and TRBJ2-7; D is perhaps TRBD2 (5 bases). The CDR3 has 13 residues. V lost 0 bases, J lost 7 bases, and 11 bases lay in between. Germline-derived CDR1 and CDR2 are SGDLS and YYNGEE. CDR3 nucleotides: TGTGCCAGCAGCGTAGTGGGCGGCGGGGAGCAGTACTTC. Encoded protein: CASSVVGGGEQYF.

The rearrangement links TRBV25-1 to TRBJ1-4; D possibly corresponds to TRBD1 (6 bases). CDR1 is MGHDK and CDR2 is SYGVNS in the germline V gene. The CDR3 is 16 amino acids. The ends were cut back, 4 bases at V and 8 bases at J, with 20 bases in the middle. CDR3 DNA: TGTGCCAGCAGTGGGGGTCGGGTAGCCCAGGGGGAAAAACTGTTTTTT. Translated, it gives CASSGGRVAQGEKLFF.

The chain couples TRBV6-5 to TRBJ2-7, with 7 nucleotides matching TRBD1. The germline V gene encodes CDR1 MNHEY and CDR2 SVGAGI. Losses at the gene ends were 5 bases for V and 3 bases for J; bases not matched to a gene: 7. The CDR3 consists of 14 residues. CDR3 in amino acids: CASSKDRWRYEQYF. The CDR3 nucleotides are TGTGCCAGCAGTAAGGACAGGTGGCGCTACGAGCAGTACTTC.

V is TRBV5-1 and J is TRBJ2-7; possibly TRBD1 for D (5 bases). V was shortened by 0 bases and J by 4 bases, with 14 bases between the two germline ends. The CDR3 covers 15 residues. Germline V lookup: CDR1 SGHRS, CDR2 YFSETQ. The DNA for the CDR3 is TGCGCCAGCAGCTTGGATTCAGGGTTCCTGTACGAGCAGTACTTC. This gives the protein CASSLDSGFLYEQYF.

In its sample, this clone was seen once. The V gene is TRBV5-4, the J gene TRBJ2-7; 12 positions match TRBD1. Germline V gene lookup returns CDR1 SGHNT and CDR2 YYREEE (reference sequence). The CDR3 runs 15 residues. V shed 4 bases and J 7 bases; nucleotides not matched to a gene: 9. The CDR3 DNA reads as TGTGCCAGCAGCCCTACCGGGACAGGGGGCTGGGAGCAGTACTTC. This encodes CASSPTGTGGWEQYF.

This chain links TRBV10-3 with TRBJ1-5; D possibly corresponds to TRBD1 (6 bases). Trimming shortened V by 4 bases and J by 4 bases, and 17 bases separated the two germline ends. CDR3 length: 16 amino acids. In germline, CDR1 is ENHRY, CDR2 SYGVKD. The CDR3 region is CAISASNTGFNQPQHF. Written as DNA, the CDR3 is TGTGCCATCAGTGCTTCAAACACAGGGTTTAATCAGCCCCAGCATTTT.

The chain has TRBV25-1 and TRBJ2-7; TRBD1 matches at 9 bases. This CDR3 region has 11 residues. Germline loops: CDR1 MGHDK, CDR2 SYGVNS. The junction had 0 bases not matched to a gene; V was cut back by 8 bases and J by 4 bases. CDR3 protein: CASGTGYEQYF. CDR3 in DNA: TGTGCCAGCGGGACAGGGTACGAGCAGTACTTC.

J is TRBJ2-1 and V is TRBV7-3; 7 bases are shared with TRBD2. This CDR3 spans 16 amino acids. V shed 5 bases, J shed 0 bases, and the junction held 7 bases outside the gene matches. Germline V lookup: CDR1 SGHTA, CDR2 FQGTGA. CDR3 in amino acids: CASSRTGGSSYNEQFF. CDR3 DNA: TGTGCCAGCAGCCGGACGGGCGGGAGCTCCTACAATGAGCAGTTCTTC.

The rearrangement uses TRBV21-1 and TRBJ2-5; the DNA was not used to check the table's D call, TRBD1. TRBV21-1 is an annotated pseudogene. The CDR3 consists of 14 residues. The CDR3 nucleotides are TGTGCCAGCAGAAAGGACAGGGGGCAGGAGACCCAGTACTTC. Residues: CASRKDRGQETQYF.

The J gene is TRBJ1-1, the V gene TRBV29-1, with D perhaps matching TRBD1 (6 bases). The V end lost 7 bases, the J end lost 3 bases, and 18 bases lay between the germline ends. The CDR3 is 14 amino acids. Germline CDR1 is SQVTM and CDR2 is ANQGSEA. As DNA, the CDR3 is TGCAGCGCAAAACAGGGATCGGGGTACACTGAAGCTTTCTTT. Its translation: CSAKQGSGYTEAFF.

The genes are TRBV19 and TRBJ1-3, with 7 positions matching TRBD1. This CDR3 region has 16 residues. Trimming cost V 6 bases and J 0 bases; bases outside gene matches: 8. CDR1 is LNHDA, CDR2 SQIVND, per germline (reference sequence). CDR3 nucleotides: TGTGCCAGTAGACTTGGGGGGACAGCCTCTGGAAACACCATATATTTT. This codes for CASRLGGTASGNTIYF.

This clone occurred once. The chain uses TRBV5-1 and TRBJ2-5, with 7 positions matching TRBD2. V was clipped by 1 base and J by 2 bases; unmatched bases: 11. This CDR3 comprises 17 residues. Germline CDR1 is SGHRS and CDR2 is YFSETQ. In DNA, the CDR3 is TGCGCCAGCAGCTTGTACCAAAGCGGGATCCAACAAGAGACCCAGTACTTC. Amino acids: CASSLYQSGIQQETQYF. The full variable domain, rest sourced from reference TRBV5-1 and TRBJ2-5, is KAGVTQTPRYLIKTRGQQVTLSCSPISGHRSVSWYQQTPGQGLQFLFEYFSETQRNKGNFPGRFSGRQFSNSRSEMNVSTLELGDSALYLCASSLYQSGIQQETQYFGPGTRLLVL.

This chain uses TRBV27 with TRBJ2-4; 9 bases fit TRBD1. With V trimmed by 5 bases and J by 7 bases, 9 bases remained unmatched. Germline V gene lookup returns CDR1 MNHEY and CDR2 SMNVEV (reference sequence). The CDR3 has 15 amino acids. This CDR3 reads CASSLQGARANIQYF. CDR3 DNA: TGTGCCAGCAGTCTACAGGGGGCAAGGGCCAACATTCAGTACTTC.

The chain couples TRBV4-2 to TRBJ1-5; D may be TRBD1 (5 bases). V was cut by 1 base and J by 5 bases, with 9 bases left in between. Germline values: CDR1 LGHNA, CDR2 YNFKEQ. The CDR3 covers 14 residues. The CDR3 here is CASSQGRGYQPQHF. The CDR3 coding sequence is TGTGCCAGCAGCCAAGGTCGGGGGTATCAGCCCCAGCATTTT.

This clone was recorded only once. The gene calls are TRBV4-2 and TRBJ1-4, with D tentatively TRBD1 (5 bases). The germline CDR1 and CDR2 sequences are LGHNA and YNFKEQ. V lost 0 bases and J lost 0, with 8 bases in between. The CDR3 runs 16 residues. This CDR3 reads CASSQEQGATNEKLFF. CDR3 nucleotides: TGTGCCAGCAGCCAAGAGCAGGGTGCAACTAATGAAAAACTGTTTTTT.

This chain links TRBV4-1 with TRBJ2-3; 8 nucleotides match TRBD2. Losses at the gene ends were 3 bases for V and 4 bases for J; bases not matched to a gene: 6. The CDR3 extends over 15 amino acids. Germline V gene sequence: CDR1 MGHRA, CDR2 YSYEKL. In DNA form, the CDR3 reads TGCGCCAGCAGCCAGTCCGGACTAGCAGCAGATACGCAGTATTTT. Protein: CASSQSGLAADTQYF.

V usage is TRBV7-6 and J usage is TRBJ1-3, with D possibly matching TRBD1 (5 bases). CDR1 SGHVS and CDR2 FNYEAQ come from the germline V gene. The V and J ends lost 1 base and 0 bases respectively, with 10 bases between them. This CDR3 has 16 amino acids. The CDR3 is CASSLGQGSSGNTIYF. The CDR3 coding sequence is TGTGCCAGCAGCTTAGGCCAGGGTAGCTCTGGAAACACCATATATTTT.

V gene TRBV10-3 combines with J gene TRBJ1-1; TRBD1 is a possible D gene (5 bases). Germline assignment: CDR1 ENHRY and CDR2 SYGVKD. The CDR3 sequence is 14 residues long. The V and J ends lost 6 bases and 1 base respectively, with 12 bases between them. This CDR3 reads CAIRATDGNTEAFF. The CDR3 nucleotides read TGTGCCATCAGGGCGACAGACGGGAACACTGAAGCTTTCTTT.